The 5 T cell receptor beta chains below were found in one sample sequenced in a study of blood T cell repertoires in COVID-19. Repertoires were generated with immunoSEQ multiplex PCR, while TCRdb's copy carries only in-frame clones and drops some. The profile shows approximately 320,000 clones, around 85% of them singletons. Specimen: peripheral blood. The receptors originated from a human donor in a cohort sampled during active COVID-19.

There are a few counts of this clone. This sample includes further DNA sequences coding for the same CDR3. The V and J genes are TRBV27 and TRBJ1-2; 7 nucleotides align to TRBD1. V lost 2 bases, J lost 5 bases, and 5 bases stayed unmatched. CDR1 MNHEY and CDR2 SMNVEV come from the germline V gene (reference sequence). There are 14 residues in the CDR3. CDR3 amino acids: CASSLRDSGYGYTF. In DNA, the CDR3 is TGTGCCAGCAGTTTAAGGGACAGCGGATATGGCTACACCTTC.

The chain uses TRBV20-1 and TRBJ2-1; TRBD2 is a possible D gene (5 bases). From germline, CDR1 is DFQATT and CDR2 SNEGSKA (reference sequence). The CDR3 runs to 11 residues. The CDR3 nucleotides read TGCAGAGGACTGTCCTACAATGAGCAGTTCTTC. This encodes CRGLSYNEQFF.

This clone showed up just once. The genes are TRBV19 and TRBJ2-7, with 7 nucleotides matching TRBD1. Germline V gene lookup returns CDR1 LNHDA and CDR2 SQIVND (reference sequence). V was clipped by 1 base and J by 6 bases; unmatched bases: 6. The CDR3 contains 14 residues. The DNA of the CDR3 is TGTGCCAGTAGTATAGGAGGGGGCGTTAGCGAGCAGTACTTC. Protein: CASSIGGGVSEQYF.

V and J are TRBV2 and TRBJ1-1; 10 nucleotides align to TRBD1. The V and J ends lost 7 bases and 4 bases, in that order; junction bases with no gene match: 15. The CDR3 is 17 amino acids. From germline, CDR1 is SNHLY and CDR2 FYNNEI. CDR3 residues: CASKMTGGVVVSTEAFF. CDR3 nucleotide sequence: TGTGCCAGCAAGATGACAGGGGGCGTTGTTGTGTCCACTGAAGCTTTCTTT.

The chain uses TRBV19 and TRBJ2-2; a possible D gene is TRBD2 (7 bases). This CDR3 comprises 16 residues. Germline CDR1 is LNHDA and CDR2 is SQIVND (reference sequence). The ends were cut back, 5 bases at V and 3 bases at J, with 16 bases in the middle. CDR3 in amino acids: CASSSGGAIDTGELFF. Written as DNA, the CDR3 is TGTGCCAGTAGTTCTGGGGGGGCGATCGACACCGGGGAGCTGTTTTTT.